The present T cell receptor (beta chain) was sequenced within a study of Ad26.COV2.S vaccination and SARS-CoV-2 variants. Treatment given: about 20 received Ad26.COV2.S at low or high dose, single or two shots; a few received placebo; per-sample allocation not given. Sampling happened 63 days after the first vaccine or placebo injection. Findings and caveats of the study: People who got the vaccine or the placebo had similar non-spike TCR breadth.

Points on this clone: Antigen unknown.

Produced via immunoSEQ multiplex PCR; TCRdb's table is partial and in-frame only. The table lists a few hundred thousand clones, around 86% of them singletons. The germline V gene encodes CDR1 SGHRS and CDR2 YFSETQ. CDR3 length: 15 amino acids. The V end lost 0 bases, the J end lost 2 bases, and 11 bases lay between the germline ends. The TCR sequence derives from a person between 18 and 60 years old who received the Ad26.COV2.S COVID-19 vaccine or a placebo. J is TRBJ1-1 and V is TRBV5-1; D might be TRBD1 (5 bases). The source material was peripheral blood, sampled in a trial of Ad26.COV2.S vaccine versus placebo. The CDR3 here is CASSLDGGTNTEAFF. Written as DNA, the CDR3 is TGCGCCAGCAGCTTGGATGGGGGGACTAACACTGAAGCTTTCTTT. The whole variable domain, remainder taken from reference TRBV5-1 and TRBJ1-1, is KAGVTQTPRYLIKTRGQQVTLSCSPISGHRSVSWYQQTPGQGLQFLFEYFSETQRNKGNFPGRFSGRQFSNSRSEMNVSTLELGDSALYLCASSLDGGTNTEAFFGQGTRLTVV.